This TCR beta chain was observed in a study of cytomegalovirus exposure and HLA in healthy donors. For the study at large: From donors who were HLA-typed, an early data release held 81 million or so unique TCRs.

A remark on this clone: Its specificity is not known.

General observations from the study: Usually a TCR sequence was rare, but some public TCRs were found in many donors.

This CDR3 has 19 residues. The J segment lost 7 bases and the V segment lost 3 bases, leaving 22 bases of the junction unmatched. From germline, CDR1 is GTSNPN and CDR2 SVGIG (reference sequence). PCR primers comprised 60 Vbeta and 13 Jbeta primers. Clones were sequenced by immunoSEQ multiplex PCR, and TCRdb holds only the in-frame ones, with some missing. The sample lists approximately 250,000 clones, roughly 78% occurring once. The chain employs TRBV30 and TRBJ2-1; TRBD2 agrees at 9 bases. This receptor was obtained from a boy aged 5-17 years in good health and CMV-seronegative. The sample comprised PBMCs. This chain's CDR3 is CAWRPPGAGLAVSTNEQFF. The DNA of the CDR3 is TGTGCCTGGAGACCCCCCGGGGCGGGACTAGCCGTTTCAACGAATGAGCAGTTCTTC. The entire variable domain, with the rest obtained from reference TRBV30 and TRBJ2-1, is as follows: SQTIHQWPATLVQPVGSPLSLECTVEGTSNPNLYWYRQAAGRGLQLLFYSVGIGQISSEVPQNLSASRPQDRQFILSSKKLLLSDSGFYLCAWRPPGAGLAVSTNEQFFGPGTRLTVL.